This TCR beta chain was sequenced during a study of T cells in Graves' hyperthyroidism and ophthalmopathy. The source material, RNA transcripts, was used to amplify TCR beta CDR3 regions. Primed by the HTBI set, a first-round RT-PCR was run on the TCR CDR3. TCRdb reanalysed the multiplex PCR reads using MiXCR and keeps one entry per CDR3 protein. In the table there are 500,000 to 800,000 distinct CDR3 sequences, approximately 14% of which are singletons. The study, taken as a whole, reports: Onset of ophthalmopathy came a median roughly 6.9 months after the model predicted it.

This clonotype was recorded at least ten times. Its antigen is not known. CDR3 length equals 16 residues. CDR1 and CDR2 (germline): SEHNR, FQNEAQ (reference sequence). V was clipped by 3 bases and J by 5 bases; unmatched bases: 9. Material: blood. V gene TRBV7-9 combines with J gene TRBJ1-5; 8 bases agree with TRBD1. The receptor was isolated from a woman aged 50 to 60 with Graves' ophthalmopathy. CDR3: CASSFDQGALDQPQHF. The DNA for the CDR3 is TGTGCCAGCAGCTTCGATCAGGGGGCACTGGATCAGCCCCAGCATTTT.